A single sample gave rise to the 19 T cell receptor beta chains below, sequenced in a study of STAT3 mutations in large granular lymphocyte leukemia. General study points: At least one immunodominant TCR beta clonotype appeared in every T-cell large granular lymphocyte leukemia patient.

Their antigens are not known. TCRdb keeps only in-frame clones here, not all; method: immunoSEQ multiplex PCR. The table includes over 9,000 clones, more than 90% detected once. Sequenced sample: peripheral blood mononuclear cells. These receptors all come from a man in his 60s with T-cell large granular lymphocyte leukemia. Some clones in this sample may be carry-over from other donors' samples.

The chain recombines TRBV7-9 with TRBJ2-5; TRBD2 matches at 10 bases. The CDR3 sequence is 18 residues long. Germline V CDR1 and CDR2: SEHNR, FQNEAQ (reference sequence). Germline trimming cut 5 bases from V and 5 bases from J; bases unmatched to any gene: 17. This CDR3 reads CASSPSGGAGGKEETQYF. The CDR3 bases are TGTGCCAGCAGCCCGTCAGGAGGAGCGGGAGGGAAGGAGGAGACCCAGTACTTC. The full variable domain, in which reference TRBV7-9 and TRBJ2-5 provide the parts outside the CDR3, is DTGVSQNPRHKITKRGQNVTFRCDPISEHNRLYWYRQTLGQGPEFLTYFQNEAQLEKSRLLSDRFSAERPKGSFSTLEIQRTEQGDSAMYLCASSPSGGAGGKEETQYFGPGTRLLVL.

The rearrangement uses TRBV5-1 and TRBJ1-1; 7 nucleotides line up with TRBD1. The V gene's germline CDR1 is SGHRS and CDR2 YFSETQ. CDR3 length: 16 residues. The ends lost 0 bases at V and 3 bases at J; junction bases unmatched: 8. DNA for the CDR3: TGCGCCAGCAGCTTGGAGGACAGGTCGGGCTACACTGAAGCTTTCTTT. This encodes CASSLEDRSGYTEAFF.

The chain is built from TRBV27 and TRBJ1-3; no definite D call. From germline, CDR1 is MNHEY and CDR2 SMNVEV (reference sequence). Deletions cut 6 bases from V and 2 bases from J, with 11 bases between. The CDR3 has 14 amino acids. In DNA, the CDR3 is TGTGCCAGCAGCCCCACGAACCCTGGAAACACCATATATTTT. It specifies CASSPTNPGNTIYF.

The chain carries TRBV11-2 and TRBJ1-2; D perhaps matches TRBD1 (6 bases). This CDR3 region has 16 residues. Trimming removed 5 bases from V and 7 bases from J, with 23 bases in between. CDR1 SGHAT and CDR2 FQNNGV come from the germline V gene. In DNA form, the CDR3 reads TGTGCCAGCAGCCCGACGACCTGGGCAGGGGAAGCTGGCTACACCTTC. This codes for CASSPTTWAGEAGYTF.

The rearrangement links TRBV6-6 to TRBJ2-5; D might be TRBD1 (5 bases). V was cut by 6 bases and J by 2 bases, with 10 bases left in between. Germline CDR1 is MNHNY and CDR2 is SVGAGI (reference sequence). This CDR3 is 13 amino acids long. CDR3 protein: CASRLAGQETQYF. Written as DNA, the CDR3 is TGTGCCAGCAGATTGGCAGGGCAAGAGACCCAGTACTTC.

The chain links TRBV11-2 to TRBJ2-7; D not resolved. Deletions cut 1 base from V and 5 bases from J, with 12 bases between. In germline, CDR1 is SGHAT, CDR2 FQNNGV. The CDR3 is 14 amino acids. The CDR3, as DNA: TGTGCCAGCAGCTTAGTCCGACGAACGCACGAGCAGTACTTC. It encodes CASSLVRRTHEQYF.

The chain is built from TRBV7-3 and TRBJ2-7; 8 positions agree with TRBD1. After removal of 5 bases from V and 9 bases from J, the junction contained 6 bases not matched to a gene. The CDR3 sequence is 12 residues long. In germline, CDR1 is SGHTA, CDR2 FQGTGA. The CDR3 spells CASSPGTGPQYF. In DNA, the CDR3 is TGTGCCAGCAGCCCAGGGACAGGACCGCAGTACTTC.

The chain employs TRBV18 and TRBJ1-1; the D gene is possibly TRBD1 (6 bases). This CDR3 has 14 amino acids. Germline CDR1 KGHSH, CDR2 LQKENI. Trimming pared 3 bases from V and 4 bases from J, leaving 12 bases between. The CDR3 bases are TGTGCCAGCTCACCGCAGGGGAGGGGCACTGAAGCTTTCTTT. Encoded protein: CASSPQGRGTEAFF.

This rearrangement joins TRBV9 to TRBJ2-7; D perhaps matches TRBD1 (6 bases). Per germline, CDR1 SGDLS and CDR2 YYNGEE. This CDR3 is built from 14 residues. The V end lost 3 bases, the J end lost 0 bases, and 10 bases lay between the germline ends. The CDR3 DNA is TGTGCCAGCAGCGAGGGGGTGTCCTCCTACGAGCAGTACTTC. The encoded protein is CASSEGVSSYEQYF.

V usage is TRBV19 and J usage is TRBJ2-2; 14 bases align to TRBD2. V was pared by 9 bases and J by 4 bases, with 7 bases of the junction left unmatched. CDR3 size: 16 residues. Germline values: CDR1 LNHDA, CDR2 SQIVND (reference sequence). Here the CDR3 DNA reads TGTGCCAGCTTGACTAGCGGGAGGGCCGGCACCGGGGAGCTGTTTTTT. It yields the protein CASLTSGRAGTGELFF.

This clone was counted a single time. This rearrangement joins TRBV11-3 to TRBJ2-1, with a weak D call TRBD2 (6 bases). V lost 5 bases, J lost 4 bases, and 21 bases lay in between. The germline V gene has CDR1 SGHNT and CDR2 YENEEA. CDR3 size: 17 residues. In nucleotides, the CDR3 is TGTGCCAGCAGCCCGAGCGCTGGAGGGATAAGATACAATGAGCAGTTCTTC. Translating it yields CASSPSAGGIRYNEQFF.

The chain employs TRBV5-6 and TRBJ1-3; possibly TRBD1 for D (5 bases). Looked up from germline, CDR1 is SGHDT and CDR2 is YYEEEE. The CDR3 totals 15 residues. V was trimmed by 4 bases and J by 1 base, leaving 12 bases between them. CDR3: CASSGQDTSGNTIYF. CDR3 DNA sequence: TGTGCCAGCAGCGGCCAGGACACGTCTGGAAACACCATATATTTT.

The chain joins TRBV5-1 to TRBJ2-1; D gene ambiguous. The germline CDR1 and CDR2 sequences are SGHRS and YFSETQ. V was trimmed by 4 bases and J by 8 bases, leaving 10 bases between them. The CDR3 contains 12 residues. In DNA form, the CDR3 reads TGCGCCAGCAGCCGCACCTTAGATGAGCAGTTCTTC. Amino acid sequence: CASSRTLDEQFF. The whole variable domain, filled in from reference TRBV5-1 and TRBJ2-1, reads KAGVTQTPRYLIKTRGQQVTLSCSPISGHRSVSWYQQTPGQGLQFLFEYFSETQRNKGNFPGRFSGRQFSNSRSEMNVSTLELGDSALYLCASSRTLDEQFFGPGTRLTVL.

The rearrangement joins TRBV5-1 to TRBJ2-7; D is possibly TRBD1 (6 bases). The CDR3 consists of 14 residues. CDR1 SGHRS and CDR2 YFSETQ come from the germline V gene. Trimming pared 0 bases from V and 2 bases from J, leaving 9 bases between. CDR3 protein: CASSLEGETYEQYF. The CDR3, as DNA: TGCGCCAGCAGCTTGGAGGGGGAAACCTACGAGCAGTACTTC.

V usage is TRBV9 and J usage is TRBJ1-2; D is ambiguous. V lost 0 bases and J lost 6, with 18 bases in between. The CDR3 totals 16 residues. The germline gives CDR1 SGDLS, CDR2 YYNGEE. The CDR3 DNA reads TGTGCCAGCAGCGTAGGTAACGGAGAGGCCTGGAATGGCTACACCTTC. Amino acid sequence: CASSVGNGEAWNGYTF.

This sequence joins TRBV18 and TRBJ2-7; D tentatively fits TRBD1 or TRBD2 (5 bases each). Trimming stripped 4 bases from V and 6 bases from J, with 19 bases between. The CDR3 spans 15 residues. The germline CDR1 and CDR2 sequences are KGHSH and LQKENI. CDR3 protein: CASSRMGTGGLEQYF. The CDR3 nucleotides read TGTGCCAGCTCACGAATGGGAACAGGAGGACTCGAGCAGTACTTC.

The V gene is TRBV7-9, the J gene TRBJ1-3; 7 nucleotides match TRBD1. The germline gives CDR1 SEHNR, CDR2 FQNEAQ (reference sequence). V lost 5 bases to trimming and J lost 0 bases; unmatched junction nucleotides: 4. There are 15 residues in the CDR3. The CDR3 is CASSRGQSSGNTIYF. In DNA form, the CDR3 reads TGTGCCAGCAGCCGGGGACAGAGCTCTGGAAACACCATATATTTT.

The CDR3 loop is CASSSGGISAQYF. CDR3 nucleotide sequence: TGTGCCTCCTCGTCGGGAGGAATAAGTGCGCAGTATTTT. This chain joins TRBV28 and TRBJ2-3; TRBD2 matches 7 bases. This CDR3 has 13 residues. Germline CDR1 reads MDHEN; CDR2 reads SYDVKM. J gave up 10 bases and V 11 bases, and 15 bases lay outside the gene matches.

The CDR3 DNA reads TGTGCCAGCAGCAGAAAGGACCTTGCCCCAGAGACCCAGTACTTC. Translation gives CASSRKDLAPETQYF. V usage is TRBV7-2 and J usage is TRBJ2-5; D call uncertain. This CDR3 is built from 15 residues. CDR1 and CDR2 (germline): SGHTA, FQGNSA. Trimming removed 5 bases at V and 4 bases at J, with 17 bases between.